Below, 14 T cell receptor beta chains from the same sample are listed, as sequenced in a study of CD8 T cells in Susac syndrome (dated by TCRdb to about 2019). Libraries were built with the immunoSEQ multiplex PCR assay. RNA was extracted using the RNeasy kit, and roughly 0.5 to 1 microgram was reverse transcribed with random hexamers. TCRdb trimmed the raw reads at Q25, called clones with MiXCR and kept productive beta chains. Rows are combined by CDR3 protein, so each entry shows the most common genes and DNA. Across this sample there are 150,000 to 200,000 distinct CDR3 sequences, with roughly nine tenths seen only once. The ten most abundant clones make up approximately 0.09% of the sample. Sequenced input: CD4+ T cells from PBMCs. The receptors derive from a human donor with Susac syndrome.

The chain couples TRBV11-2 to TRBJ2-3; 7 positions match TRBD2. The CDR3 loop spans 18 amino acids. V trimming: 4 bases; J trimming: 7 bases; junction bases outside the gene matches: 20. Per germline, CDR1 SGHAT and CDR2 FQNNGV. This CDR3 is CASSSLVRGRGSVYTQYF. The CDR3 coding sequence is TGTGCCAGCAGCTCCCTCGTGAGGGGACGCGGGAGTGTCTATACGCAGTATTTT.

V is TRBV6-5 and J is TRBJ2-7; TRBD2 aligns across 9 bases. V was clipped by 6 bases and J by 2 bases; unmatched bases: 8. The CDR3 has 15 residues. Germline V gene data show CDR1 as MNHEY and CDR2 as SVGAGI. CDR3 coding DNA: TGTGCCAGCAGGAGCCTAGCGGGACAGACCTACGAGCAGTACTTC. As protein: CASRSLAGQTYEQYF.

The V gene is TRBV5-6, the J gene TRBJ1-2; TRBD1 matches at 8 bases. Germline V CDR1 and CDR2: SGHDT, YYEEEE. The length of the CDR3 is 15 residues. V trimming: 4 bases; J trimming: 5 bases; junction bases outside the gene matches: 10. DNA for the CDR3: TGTGCCAGCAGCGAGACGACAGGGGCCATATATGGCTACACCTTC. It codes for CASSETTGAIYGYTF.

The chain couples TRBV18 to TRBJ2-3; D ambiguous. The CDR3 extends over 12 amino acids. The germline V gene encodes CDR1 KGHSH and CDR2 LQKENI. Between the trimmed V and J ends, which lost 2 bases and 8 bases, there was a span of 8 bases. CDR3 nucleotides: TGTGCCAGCTCACCAGTCGTGAGTACGCAGTATTTT. This sequence encodes CASSPVVSTQYF.

The chain uses TRBV5-5 and TRBJ2-2, with D uncertain. Germline CDR1 SGHKS, CDR2 YYEKEE (reference sequence). This CDR3 spans 15 amino acids. Trimming stripped 2 bases from V and 4 bases from J, with 12 bases between. CDR3 sequence reads: CASSLDIILTGELFF. The CDR3 DNA reads as TGTGCCAGCAGCTTAGACATAATCCTCACCGGGGAGCTGTTTTTT.

The chain's CDR3 is CASSFYPWEAYGYTF. The CDR3 nucleotides are TGTGCCAGCAGCTTTTACCCCTGGGAAGCCTATGGCTACACCTTC. The chain links TRBV5-6 to TRBJ1-2; D remains ambiguous. The CDR3 is 15 residues long. Germline CDR1 SGHDT, CDR2 YYEEEE. Trimming shortened V by 2 bases and J by 4 bases, and 15 bases separated the two germline ends.

The J gene is TRBJ2-1, the V gene TRBV11-2; 7 bases are shared with TRBD1. Germline V gene sequence: CDR1 SGHAT, CDR2 FQNNGV. The CDR3 has 15 amino acids. V was clipped by 5 bases and J by 0 bases; unmatched bases: 4. Here the CDR3 reads CASSRGQSSYNEQFF. The CDR3 coding sequence is TGTGCCAGCAGCCGGGGACAGAGCTCCTACAATGAGCAGTTCTTC.

The chain recombines TRBV7-3 with TRBJ2-3; D remains unclear. Germline V lookup: CDR1 SGHTA, CDR2 FQGTGA. The CDR3 consists of 13 residues. Trimming cost V 2 bases and J 6 bases, with 9 bases left between them. The CDR3 reads CASSLALRDTQYF. In DNA, the CDR3 is TGTGCCAGCAGCTTAGCTTTGAGGGATACGCAGTATTTT.

This clonotype was seen just once. This chain connects TRBV6-5 to TRBJ2-1, with a possible D match to TRBD2 (5 bases). Germline V gene data show CDR1 as MNHEY and CDR2 as SVGAGI. Trimming pared 6 bases from V and 4 bases from J, leaving 13 bases between. CDR3 length: 14 amino acids. CDR3 bases: TGTGCCAGCAGCTACGGGGTCCGTTACAATGAGCAGTTCTTC. Protein: CASSYGVRYNEQFF.

The V gene is TRBV3-1, the J gene TRBJ2-5, with no clear D. Germline V gives CDR1 LGHDT, CDR2 YNNKEL (reference sequence). Trimming removed 6 bases at V and 4 bases at J, with 6 bases between. The CDR3 sequence is 11 residues long. The CDR3 nucleotides are TGTGCCAGCAGGATTTTAGAGACCCAGTACTTC. Protein product: CASRILETQYF.

This sequence joins TRBV5-4 and TRBJ2-1; D ambiguous. Looked up from germline, CDR1 is SGHNT and CDR2 is YYREEE (reference sequence). CDR3 length equals 15 residues. Trimming shortened V by 0 bases and J by 2 bases, and 9 bases separated the two germline ends. The CDR3 DNA is TGTGCCAGCAGCTTGGGAGCCGGACCCTACAATGAGCAGTTCTTC. It codes for CASSLGAGPYNEQFF.

V and J are TRBV2 and TRBJ2-5; D may be TRBD1 (5 bases). Germline-derived CDR1 and CDR2 are SNHLY and FYNNEI. This CDR3 is 14 amino acids long. V lost 7 bases and J 5 bases, leaving 17 bases between the germline ends. CDR3 in amino acids: CASTVQALGETQYF. The CDR3 DNA is TGTGCCAGCACTGTACAGGCCCTCGGGGAGACCCAGTACTTC.

The rearrangement uses TRBV27 and TRBJ2-5, with unresolved D. The length of the CDR3 is 15 residues. Germline V lookup: CDR1 MNHEY, CDR2 SMNVEV (reference sequence). The germline V and J ends were trimmed by 2 bases and 3 bases, with 13 bases remaining between them. For the CDR3, the DNA is TGTGCCAGCAGTTTAGAAGGTAGTCGAGAAGAGACCCAGTACTTC. It translates to CASSLEGSREETQYF.

This chain connects TRBV11-1 to TRBJ2-3; a weak D match, TRBD1 (6 bases). Germline CDR1 SGHAT, CDR2 FQDESV (reference sequence). This CDR3 has 16 residues. V dropped 5 bases and J dropped 1 base, with 16 bases sitting between them. The CDR3 loop is CASSPTLQGGTDTQYF. The CDR3 nucleotides are TGTGCCAGCAGCCCAACCCTACAGGGAGGCACAGATACGCAGTATTTT.